This T cell receptor beta chain is from a study of cytomegalovirus exposure and HLA in healthy donors (dated by TCRdb to 2016 to 2017). Regarding the study in general: An earlier analysis of approximately 590 of the donors reported roughly 300 Gb of sequence data and approximately 110 million unique TCR beta sequences from about 200 million T cells. Roughly 320 gigabases of sequencing data and around 90 million unique TCR sequences made up an early release that covered under 750 HLA-typed donors. The genetic ancestry cluster associated with self-reported Caucasian donors included 80% to 90% of the roughly 400 genotyped donors. The aim of the study was to test whether cataloging public T cell receptors could identify signatures of past pathogen exposure. Using immunosequencing, the study profiled T cell repertoires from around 670 subjects and related those repertoires to cytomegalovirus serostatus. Besides the first cohort of around 700 subjects, a separate validation cohort made up of 90 to 150 different subjects was used. High-throughput TCR immunosequencing, statistical association of individual TCRs with disease status, and machine learning were combined to predict cytomegalovirus infection status. To study patterns of TCR occurrence, a later analysis re-analyzed previously published TCR beta repertoires from 650 to 750 donors and added high-resolution HLA genotyping. Rather than using new phenotypic data, the later analysis identified candidate immune exposures from TCR beta sequences and from how often those sequences occurred across donors. In an earlier analysis of about 590 of the donors, high-throughput TCR beta sequencing was used to judge whether each TCR beta V gene segment behaved as functional or pseudogenic. Donor age, sex, ethnicity and CMV serostatus were compiled together with the repertoire data. A later genetic analysis used genome-wide SNP genotypes for about 65% of the 666 donors, treating that subset as a discovery cohort. All discovery cohort repertoires had been generated using a single sequencing platform. Both class I and class II loci were covered by HLA typing, at four-digit resolution. The number of donors typed differed by locus, with 629-630 for A, B, C, DRB1 and DQB1, around 560 for DQA1, some 570 for DPA1, and around 460 for DPB1. Several DR-DQ haplotypes were handled as single units for association and clustering because linkage in the cohort was strong. Among roughly 400 genotyped donors of the cohort, an average of 235,054 unique TCR beta nucleotide sequences were sequenced per donor, approximately 20% of them non-productive. What the research found in general, with its limitations: In vitro tests confirmed that a few of the cytomegalovirus-associated TCR beta chains recognize cytomegalovirus antigens. A later genetic analysis reported fewer N-insertions in productive TCRs among donors in an Asian-associated ancestry cluster than the 666-donor mean. In an earlier analysis of more than 500 of the donors, most TCR beta V segments appeared in productive rearrangements about 90% or about 30% of the time, broadly matching IMGT annotations. Across donors, most TCR sequences were observed very rarely, whereas some public TCRs were present in many individuals. Because counts were too low, about 18 rarely observed V segments, including chromosome 9 orphons, were excluded from the earlier analysis of roughly 580 of the donors. Some IMGT-functional V segments, including TRBV6-2 and TRBV6-3, could not be distinguished by the 87-base-pair reads and were therefore excluded. In a later analysis, several top co-occurrence clusters were reported to appear linked to parvovirus B19, influenza, CMV and Epstein-Barr virus. In a later analysis, most CMV-associated TCR beta chains were found to appear HLA-restricted, with HLA associations seemingly driven largely by CMV exposure. A further reported finding was that TCR beta sequences accurately predicted the HLA-A and HLA-B alleles for most subjects in the first cohort. Only TCR beta chains were sequenced in this cohort, and the absence of alpha or paired-chain data limited detectable features. In a later analysis, about 17,000 TCR beta sequences were associated with specific HLA alleles at a false discovery rate of 0.05. V-gene and J-gene trimming of TCR beta chains was associated with a missense DCLRE1C variant in a later genetic analysis, and the association was replicated in an independent cohort. A later analysis found that HLA-associated TCR beta chains were more clonally expanded and had lower generation probabilities than equally common non-associated chains. When HLA alleles, especially DR and DQ, strongly co-occurred, TCR associations were difficult to assign to individual alleles. According to a later analysis, TCR association rates differed among HLA loci, with DRB1 alleles showing the most associated TCRs and HLA-C alleles showing the fewest. Because HLA typing was unavailable for some donors at each locus, only the typed subset was used in association tests. The classifier was reported to diagnose cytomegalovirus status with high specificity and sensitivity in both the original cohort and the validation cohort. A cluster of highly shared sequence variants was judged likely to represent a technical artifact of the sequencing pipeline. According to the authors, the approach could potentially be generalized to other disease states and immunological phenotypes. The study gave a list of some 150 TCR beta chains associated with cytomegalovirus. Correlated functional status among segregating V segments might reflect linkage disequilibrium, but an unknown experimental factor could not be ruled out. The only immune exposure information available for the cohort was CMV serostatus. The presence/absence analyses assumed that sequencing depth was roughly uniform across donors, and that assumption may not be true.

Receptor amplification or capture employed the immunoSEQ multiplex PCR assay. For the multiplex PCR, a mixture combining 60 forward primers for TCR Vbeta segments and 13 reverse primers for TCR Jbeta segments was used. The CDR3 region of rearranged TCR beta genes was amplified from genomic DNA with a multiplex PCR assay. The amplified TCR beta libraries were sequenced on the Illumina HiSeq System as 87-base-pair reads. The study's processing was this. A later analysis counted approximately 84 million unique TCR beta chains across the 600 to 850 repertoires, and around 12 million of these chains were shared by at least two donors. A nearest-neighbor algorithm error-corrected the raw reads and collapsed the reads into unique sequences, merging closely related sequences to remove PCR and sequencing errors. To assign V, D and J gene segments, CDR3 sequences were aligned to IMGT reference sequences. For a sequence to be retained, a match of at least six nucleotides was required to both a V gene segment and a J gene segment. Rearrangements were classified as productive when the CDR3 lacked stop codons and remained in frame with V and J, and all other rearrangements were classified as non-productive. Following IMGT convention, CDR3 was defined as the stretch from the second conserved V-encoded cysteine to the conserved J-encoded phenylalanine. In an earlier analysis of more than 550 of the donors, sequences lacking an unambiguous match to a single V gene segment were excluded. An earlier analysis of 587 of the donors classified V segments as functional when productive rearrangements were above 56.7% and as segregating when the standard deviation between donors was above 5%. A statistical classification framework was developed to diagnose cytomegalovirus status using the catalog of TCR beta chain sequences. V and J gene assignment, in a later analysis, came from comparing TCR nucleotide sequences with IMGT/GENE-DB human TR gene sequences. In a later analysis, CDR3 sequences and most-parsimonious VDJ recombination scenarios were assigned using the TCRdist pipeline. In a later analysis, every TCR beta chain was defined by the combination of its CDR3 amino acid sequence and its V-gene family, and reads without a unique V-gene family were dropped. To address suspected cross-contamination and a sequencing artifact, a later analysis removed around 600 highly shared, low-generation-probability nucleotide sequences. A later analysis calculated a clonal expansion index for each public chain from normalized within-repertoire ranks of inferred template counts. In a later analysis, generation probabilities were computed using a VDJ recombination model fitted to out-of-frame rearrangements, and the results were checked against IGoR. A later analysis scored TCR-TCR, TCR-HLA and TCR-CMV co-occurrence with hypergeometric tests, applying a repertoire-size bias correction to TCR pairs. False discovery rates were estimated in a later analysis by permuting HLA or CMV assignments 20 times. A later analysis grouped co-occurring TCRs with DBSCAN, adding TCRdist sequence similarity when clustering within HLA-allele-positive subsets. Repertoires with fewer than 30,000 or more than 120,000 public chains were left out of co-occurrence clustering, as were about five repertoires with anomalous nucleotide sharing. Not all clones reach the TCRdb copy of this immuneACCESS table, which keeps in-frame sequences only. Checked studies attribute under half of the gap to unresolved V genes and leave the rest unexplained. D and trimming were read from the DNA, whereas the V and J calls and clone size are those reported in that table. The sample table holds fewer than 250,000 clones, of which roughly 80% were seen once. The ten largest clones capture approximately 2.8% of the sample.

The cohort was made up of roughly 670 healthy bone marrow donors. Cohort members were all nominally healthy when sampled, although unrecorded immune exposures were likely present. The donor was CMV seronegative and was included in the group of several hundred seronegative cohort members. A peripheral blood sample was collected from each donor, and TCR beta sequencing was performed on peripheral blood mononuclear cells. The Qiagen DNeasy Blood Extraction Kit was used to extract genomic DNA from the blood cell samples. From a lookup of the germline V gene, CDR1 and CDR2 are SGHTS and YDEGEE. The CDR3 runs 14 amino acids, cysteine and phenylalanine included. The sequence is cut down to CDR3 DNA, 42 bases in frame from base 1. V is trimmed back by 4 bases and J by 13 bases, and the junction contains 10 bases that no gene match accounts for. Concerning this clone itself: Its cognate antigen has yet to be identified. Base qualities are not provided; no much larger clone lies one nucleotide away.

The material sequenced was PBMCs. The rearrangement combines TRBV5-8 with TRBJ1-6, and TRBD1 matches 8 of the central bases. The receptor's source is a young man in good health and CMV-seronegative. The sequenced DNA: TGTGCCAGCAGCGCCCGGGACAGGACAAGGCCCCTCCACTTT. It encodes CASSARDRTRPLHF.